These T cell receptor beta chains were read from a single sample in a study of T-cell reconstitution after alpha-beta-depleted transplantation in children. From the PCR reads, TCRdb called clonotypes with MiXCR, one entry per CDR3 protein. The repertoire holds 400,000 to 500,000 distinct CDR3 sequences, with about a tenth as singletons. Sample: PBMCs from the stem cell graft donor, taken from the stem cell graft. The receptor source for this set is a human donor who donated a stem cell graft to a child with acute myeloid leukemia. CDR3s include the opening cysteine and the closing phenylalanine or tryptophan. D genes are given only for firm matches. Clone sizes are given selectively: once, few, many, or a class where the clone is expanded.

abundance: few
j_gene: TRBJ2-2
v_gene: TRBV14
d_gene: -
CDR3nt: TGTGCCAGCAGCCAAGCGTATACCGGGGAGCTGTTTTTT
CDR3aa: CASSQAYTGELFF

abundance: -
j_gene: TRBJ2-7
v_gene: TRBV4-2
d_gene: -
CDR3nt: TGTGCCATGGGCCCCCCGGGCCTACGCCCTCACGAGCAGTACTTC
CDR3aa: CAMGPPGLRPHEQYF

abundance: -
j_gene: TRBJ2-3
v_gene: TRBV5-5
d_gene: TRBD1
CDR3nt: TGTGCCAGCAGCGGCCTGGGACAGGGAAGCACAGATACGCAGTATTTT
CDR3aa: CASSGLGQGSTDTQYF

abundance: few
j_gene: TRBJ2-1
v_gene: TRBV20-1
d_gene: -
CDR3nt: TGCAGTGCTACCGACATCTACAATGAGCAGTTCTTC
CDR3aa: CSATDIYNEQFF

abundance: -
j_gene: TRBJ2-1
v_gene: TRBV11-3
d_gene: TRBD1
CDR3nt: TGTGCCAGCTCCGGGACAGGGGTCTACAATGAGCAGTTCTTC
CDR3aa: CASSGTGVYNEQFF

abundance: many
j_gene: TRBJ1-2
v_gene: TRBV6-5
d_gene: TRBD1
CDR3nt: TGTGCCAGCAGCAGGGACAGGGATGGCTACACCTTC
CDR3aa: CASSRDRDGYTF

abundance: few
j_gene: TRBJ1-5
v_gene: TRBV20-1
d_gene: -
CDR3nt: TGCAGTGCTAGTGAAAGCTATCAGCCCCAGCATTTT
CDR3aa: CSASESYQPQHF

abundance: many
j_gene: TRBJ1-5
v_gene: TRBV25-1
d_gene: -
CDR3nt: TGTGCCAGCAGTGAGACAGTGTACAATCAGCCCCAGCATTTT
CDR3aa: CASSETVYNQPQHF

abundance: few
j_gene: TRBJ1-2
v_gene: TRBV6-5
d_gene: TRBD1
CDR3nt: TGTGCCAGCAGTCTACAGGGGGCTTCGATAGGGGGCTATGGCTACACCTTC
CDR3aa: CASSLQGASIGGYGYTF

abundance: many
j_gene: TRBJ2-1
v_gene: TRBV12-5
d_gene: -
CDR3nt: TGTGCTAGTGGTTTGGGTGGGATTAACAATGAGCAGTTCTTC
CDR3aa: CASGLGGINNEQFF

abundance: many
j_gene: TRBJ2-7
v_gene: TRBV5-4
d_gene: TRBD1
CDR3nt: TGTGCCAGCAGCTCCGGGACAGGGACGTACGAGCAGTACTTC
CDR3aa: CASSSGTGTYEQYF

abundance: -
j_gene: TRBJ1-2
v_gene: TRBV20-1
d_gene: TRBD1
CDR3nt: TGCAGTGCTCGGGACAGTGGTTATGGCTACACCTTC
CDR3aa: CSARDSGYGYTF

abundance: -
j_gene: TRBJ2-3
v_gene: TRBV18
d_gene: TRBD1
CDR3nt: TGTGCCAGCTCACGGAGGACAGGGGGCACAGATACGCAGTATTTT
CDR3aa: CASSRRTGGTDTQYF

abundance: -
j_gene: TRBJ2-6
v_gene: TRBV4-1
d_gene: -
CDR3nt: TGCGCCAGCAGCGACCCCGGAGGGACTGGGGCCAACGTCCTGACTTTC
CDR3aa: CASSDPGGTGANVLTF

abundance: -
j_gene: TRBJ1-5
v_gene: TRBV20-1
d_gene: -
CDR3nt: TGCAGTGCTATAAACGCCGGGACGGGGGATCAGCCCCAGCATTTT
CDR3aa: CSAINAGTGDQPQHF

abundance: -
j_gene: TRBJ2-2
v_gene: TRBV4-3
d_gene: -
CDR3nt: TGCGCCAGCAGCACTAGTGCGGGCGGGGAGCTGTTTTTT
CDR3aa: CASSTSAGGELFF

abundance: few
j_gene: TRBJ2-5
v_gene: TRBV20-1
d_gene: TRBD2
CDR3nt: TGCAGTGCCCCGATAGCGGGAGGGCCCCAAGAGACCCAGTACTTC
CDR3aa: CSAPIAGGPQETQYF

abundance: -
j_gene: TRBJ1-1
v_gene: TRBV29-1
d_gene: -
CDR3nt: TGCAGCGTTGAAGATGGGGCAGGGAGGGACACTGAAGCTTTCTTT
CDR3aa: CSVEDGAGRDTEAFF

abundance: -
j_gene: TRBJ2-6
v_gene: TRBV12-3/TRBV12-4
d_gene: TRBD1
CDR3nt: TGTGCCAGCAAGACAGGGGGCGACTCTGGGGCCAACGTCCTGACTTTC
CDR3aa: CASKTGGDSGANVLTF

abundance: many
j_gene: TRBJ2-3
v_gene: TRBV7-2
d_gene: TRBD1
CDR3nt: TGTGCCAGCAGCCCCTGGACAGGTGGCACAGATACGCAGTATTTT
CDR3aa: CASSPWTGGTDTQYF

abundance: many
j_gene: TRBJ2-3
v_gene: TRBV5-1
d_gene: -
CDR3nt: TGCGCCAGCAGCTTGGTGGGTAGCGGCACAGATACGCAGTATTTT
CDR3aa: CASSLVGSGTDTQYF

abundance: few
j_gene: TRBJ1-1
v_gene: TRBV5-8
d_gene: -
CDR3nt: TGTGCCAGCAGTCGACAGGTGGGCACTGAAGCTTTCTTT
CDR3aa: CASSRQVGTEAFF

abundance: few
j_gene: TRBJ2-7
v_gene: TRBV7-8
d_gene: TRBD2
CDR3nt: TGTGCCAGCAGCCCACGGACTAGCGGGGCATCCTACGAGCAGTACTTC
CDR3aa: CASSPRTSGASYEQYF

abundance: -
j_gene: TRBJ1-4
v_gene: TRBV5-1
d_gene: -
CDR3nt: TGCGCCAGCAGCCCCCACCTTGCAACTAATGAAAAACTGTTTTTT
CDR3aa: CASSPHLATNEKLFF

abundance: -
j_gene: TRBJ2-5
v_gene: TRBV7-2
d_gene: TRBD2
CDR3nt: TGTGCCAGCAGCTTAGGTCGACTAGCGGGGAGAAAAGAGACCCAGTACTTC
CDR3aa: CASSLGRLAGRKETQYF

abundance: -
j_gene: TRBJ2-7
v_gene: TRBV7-8
d_gene: -
CDR3nt: TGTGCCAGCAGCACCTCCTACACTAGTGACGAGCAGTACTTC
CDR3aa: CASSTSYTSDEQYF

abundance: few
j_gene: TRBJ1-2
v_gene: TRBV5-1
d_gene: -
CDR3nt: TGCGCCAGCAGCGGGGGGACCGGTCTTGATGGCTACACCTTC
CDR3aa: CASSGGTGLDGYTF

abundance: -
j_gene: TRBJ2-1
v_gene: TRBV4-2
d_gene: -
CDR3nt: TGTGCCAGCAGCCAAGTGGACTCCTTCGTTGAGCAGTTCTTC
CDR3aa: CASSQVDSFVEQFF

abundance: -
j_gene: TRBJ2-1
v_gene: TRBV30
d_gene: -
CDR3nt: TGTGCCTGGGAGAAAACCAATGAGCAGTTCTTC
CDR3aa: CAWEKTNEQFF

abundance: many
j_gene: TRBJ1-5
v_gene: TRBV20-1
d_gene: -
CDR3nt: TGCAGTGCTAGCTCCGCGAAGGGGGGTAATCAGCCCCAGCATTTT
CDR3aa: CSASSAKGGNQPQHF

abundance: -
j_gene: TRBJ2-5
v_gene: TRBV29-1
d_gene: TRBD2
CDR3nt: TGCAGCGTTGAAGGTTTCGGGACTAGTGAAAGAAGTATGTCGGAGACCCAGTACTTC
CDR3aa: CSVEGFGTSERSMSETQYF

abundance: few
j_gene: TRBJ1-4
v_gene: TRBV5-1
d_gene: -
CDR3nt: TGCGCCAGCAGCTTCGGAGGGCGGTCTGAAAAACTGTTTTTT
CDR3aa: CASSFGGRSEKLFF

abundance: few
j_gene: TRBJ2-1
v_gene: TRBV20-1
d_gene: TRBD2
CDR3nt: TGCAGTGCCTCCGCGACTCTAGCGGGGGGGAATGAGCAGTTCTTC
CDR3aa: CSASATLAGGNEQFF

abundance: -
j_gene: TRBJ2-2
v_gene: TRBV11-2
d_gene: TRBD2
CDR3nt: TGTGCCAGCAGCGCGTTGTCCGGGACTAGCGTAAACACCGGGGAGCTGTTTTTT
CDR3aa: CASSALSGTSVNTGELFF

abundance: -
j_gene: TRBJ1-2
v_gene: TRBV4-1
d_gene: -
CDR3nt: TGCGCCAGCAGCCAACATCTCGGGCGCTATGGCTACACCTTC
CDR3aa: CASSQHLGRYGYTF

abundance: -
j_gene: TRBJ2-3
v_gene: TRBV20-1
d_gene: TRBD2
CDR3nt: TGCAGTGCTAGAGTAGCGGGGGGGCGGACAGATACGCAGTATTTT
CDR3aa: CSARVAGGRTDTQYF

abundance: few
j_gene: TRBJ2-7
v_gene: TRBV11-2
d_gene: TRBD2
CDR3nt: TGTGCCAGCAGCTTTCAAGCGGGAGGGATGTACGAGCAGTACTTC
CDR3aa: CASSFQAGGMYEQYF

abundance: few
j_gene: TRBJ1-1
v_gene: TRBV20-1
d_gene: -
CDR3nt: TGCAGTGCTTATCGGTTGGACCCCTCTGAAGCTTTCTTT
CDR3aa: CSAYRLDPSEAFF

abundance: many
j_gene: TRBJ1-5
v_gene: TRBV6-5
d_gene: -
CDR3nt: TGTGCCAGCAGTTACTCGCGGGATAGCCAGCCCCAGCATTTT
CDR3aa: CASSYSRDSQPQHF

abundance: few
j_gene: TRBJ2-1
v_gene: TRBV10-3
d_gene: TRBD2
CDR3nt: TGTGCCATCAGTGGGGTCAACTCAATCGGGACTAGCGGGAGGATTAGGGATGAGCAGTTCTTC
CDR3aa: CAISGVNSIGTSGRIRDEQFF

abundance: many
j_gene: TRBJ2-1
v_gene: TRBV5-1
d_gene: -
CDR3nt: TGCGCCAGTGATCTTTGGGGGGGCGATGAGCAGTTCTTC
CDR3aa: CASDLWGGDEQFF

abundance: few
j_gene: TRBJ2-4
v_gene: TRBV20-1
d_gene: TRBD2
CDR3nt: TGCAGTGCTTCCCCAGCGGGGGATCAGGGGAAAAACATTCAGTACTTC
CDR3aa: CSASPAGDQGKNIQYF

abundance: many
j_gene: TRBJ1-1
v_gene: TRBV5-1
d_gene: TRBD1
CDR3nt: TGCGCCAGCAGCTTGGGTTGGACAGGGGCTTTGAACACTGAAGCTTTCTTT
CDR3aa: CASSLGWTGALNTEAFF

abundance: few
j_gene: TRBJ1-2
v_gene: TRBV6-5
d_gene: -
CDR3nt: TGTGCCAGCAGTTACTCGAGCGGAGGGGGGAACTATGGCTACACCTTC
CDR3aa: CASSYSSGGGNYGYTF

abundance: few
j_gene: TRBJ2-1
v_gene: TRBV6-1
d_gene: -
CDR3nt: TGTGCCAGCAGTGGGCACAGGGAAGGGCCTCTCAATGAGCAGTTCTTC
CDR3aa: CASSGHREGPLNEQFF